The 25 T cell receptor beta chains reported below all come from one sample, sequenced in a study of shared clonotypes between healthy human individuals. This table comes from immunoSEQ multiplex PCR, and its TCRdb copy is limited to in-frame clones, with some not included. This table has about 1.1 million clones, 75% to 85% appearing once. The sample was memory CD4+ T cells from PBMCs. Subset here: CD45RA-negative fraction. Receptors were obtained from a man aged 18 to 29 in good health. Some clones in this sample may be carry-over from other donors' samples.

In DNA form, the CDR3 reads TGCGCCAGCAGCTTGGAGCGTCAGTGGGATGAGCAGTTCTTC. Protein: CASSLERQWDEQFF. This chain links TRBV5-1 with TRBJ2-1, with D unclear. V dropped 0 bases and J dropped 8 bases, with 12 bases sitting between them. This CDR3 region has 14 residues. In germline, CDR1 is SGHRS, CDR2 YFSETQ.

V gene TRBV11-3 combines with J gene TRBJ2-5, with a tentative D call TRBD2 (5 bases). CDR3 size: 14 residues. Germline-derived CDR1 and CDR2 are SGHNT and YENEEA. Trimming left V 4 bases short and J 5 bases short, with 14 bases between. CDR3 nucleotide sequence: TGTGCCAGCAGCTCCAGGTGGGGAGACGAGACCCAGTACTTC. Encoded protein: CASSSRWGDETQYF.

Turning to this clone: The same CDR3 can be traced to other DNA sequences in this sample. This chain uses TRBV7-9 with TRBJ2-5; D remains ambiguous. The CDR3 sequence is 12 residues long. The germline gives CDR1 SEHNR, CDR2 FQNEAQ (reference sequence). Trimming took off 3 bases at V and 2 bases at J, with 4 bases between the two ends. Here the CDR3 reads CASSFGQETQYF. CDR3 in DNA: TGTGCCAGCAGCTTCGGACAAGAGACCCAGTACTTC.

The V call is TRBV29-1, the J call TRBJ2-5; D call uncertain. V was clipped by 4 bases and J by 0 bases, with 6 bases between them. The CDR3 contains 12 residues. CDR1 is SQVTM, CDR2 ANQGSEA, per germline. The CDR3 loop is CSVALNQETQYF. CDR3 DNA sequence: TGCAGCGTTGCCTTAAACCAAGAGACCCAGTACTTC.

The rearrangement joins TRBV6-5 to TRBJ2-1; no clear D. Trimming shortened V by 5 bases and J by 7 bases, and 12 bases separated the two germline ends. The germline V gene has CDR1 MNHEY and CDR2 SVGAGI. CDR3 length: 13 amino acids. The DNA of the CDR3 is TGTGCCAGCAGTCGGACCAACGGAAATGAGCAGTTCTTC. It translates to CASSRTNGNEQFF.

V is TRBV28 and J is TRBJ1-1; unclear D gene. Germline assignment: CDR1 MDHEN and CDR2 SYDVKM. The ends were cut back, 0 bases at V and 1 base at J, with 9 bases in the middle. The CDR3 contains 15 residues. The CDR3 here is CASSLWSGGNTEAFF. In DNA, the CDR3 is TGTGCCAGCAGTTTATGGTCCGGAGGGAACACTGAAGCTTTCTTT.

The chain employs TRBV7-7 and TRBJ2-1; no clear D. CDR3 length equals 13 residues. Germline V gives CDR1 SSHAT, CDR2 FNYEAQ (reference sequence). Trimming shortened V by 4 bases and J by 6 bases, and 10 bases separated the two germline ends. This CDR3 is CASSSRTGNEQFF. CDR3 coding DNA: TGTGCCAGCAGCTCTCGGACGGGCAATGAGCAGTTCTTC.

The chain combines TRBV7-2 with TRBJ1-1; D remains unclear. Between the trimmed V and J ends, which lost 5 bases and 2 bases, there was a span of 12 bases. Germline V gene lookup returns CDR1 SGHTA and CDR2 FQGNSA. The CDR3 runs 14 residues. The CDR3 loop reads CASSPTTVNTEAFF. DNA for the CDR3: TGTGCCAGCAGCCCGACGACCGTAAACACTGAAGCTTTCTTT.

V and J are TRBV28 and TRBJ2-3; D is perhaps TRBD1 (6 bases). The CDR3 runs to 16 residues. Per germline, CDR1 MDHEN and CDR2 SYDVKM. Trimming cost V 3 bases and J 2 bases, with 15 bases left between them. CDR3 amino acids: CASSFPNRVATDTQYF. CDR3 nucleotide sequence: TGTGCCAGCAGTTTCCCCAACAGGGTAGCCACAGATACGCAGTATTTT.

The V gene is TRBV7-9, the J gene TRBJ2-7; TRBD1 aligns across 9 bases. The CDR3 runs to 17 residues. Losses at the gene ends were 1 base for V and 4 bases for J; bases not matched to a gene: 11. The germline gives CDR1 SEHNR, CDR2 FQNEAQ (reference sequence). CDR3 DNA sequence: TGTGCCAGCAGCTTAGGGGCAAGGGACAGGGTAATGTACGAGCAGTACTTC. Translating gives CASSLGARDRVMYEQYF.

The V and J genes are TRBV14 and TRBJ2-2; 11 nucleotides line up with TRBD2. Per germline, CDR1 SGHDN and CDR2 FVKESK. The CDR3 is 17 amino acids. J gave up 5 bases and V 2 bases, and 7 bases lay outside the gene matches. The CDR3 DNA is TGTGCCAGCAGCCAATGGGGGACTAGCGGCATTACCGGGGAGCTGTTTTTT. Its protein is CASSQWGTSGITGELFF.

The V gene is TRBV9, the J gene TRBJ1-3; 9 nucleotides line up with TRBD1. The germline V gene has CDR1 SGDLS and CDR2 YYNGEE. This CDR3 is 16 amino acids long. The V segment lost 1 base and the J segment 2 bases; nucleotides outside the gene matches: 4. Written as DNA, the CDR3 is TGTGCCAGCAGCGTACTAGACAGGGGGACTGGAAACACCATATATTTT. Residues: CASSVLDRGTGNTIYF. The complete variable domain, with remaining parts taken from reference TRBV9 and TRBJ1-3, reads DSGVTQTPKHLITATGQRVTLRCSPRSGDLSVYWYQQSLDQGLQFLIQYYNGEERAKGNILERFSAQQFPDLHSELNLSSLELGDSALYFCASSVLDRGTGNTIYFGEGSWLTVV.

Here the CDR3 reads CASSFTSGSNEQFF. The CDR3 nucleotides are TGTGCCAGCAGCTTTACTAGCGGGAGTAATGAGCAGTTCTTC. The rearrangement uses TRBV11-3 and TRBJ2-1, with TRBD2 matching over 11 bases. The CDR3 is 14 residues long. V shed 3 bases, J shed 7 bases, and the junction held 2 bases outside the gene matches. CDR1 SGHNT and CDR2 YENEEA come from the germline V gene.

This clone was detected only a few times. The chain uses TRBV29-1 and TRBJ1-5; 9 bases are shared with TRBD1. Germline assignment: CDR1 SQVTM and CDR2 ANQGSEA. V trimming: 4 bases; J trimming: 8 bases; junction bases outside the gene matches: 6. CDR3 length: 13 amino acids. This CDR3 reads CSVADRGDKPQHF. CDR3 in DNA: TGCAGCGTTGCGGACAGGGGCGATAAGCCCCAGCATTTT.

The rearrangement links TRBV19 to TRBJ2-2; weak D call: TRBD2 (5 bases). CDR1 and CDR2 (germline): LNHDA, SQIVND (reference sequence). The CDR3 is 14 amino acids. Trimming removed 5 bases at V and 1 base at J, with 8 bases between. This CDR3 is CASSLGRNTGELFF. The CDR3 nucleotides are TGTGCCAGTAGTTTAGGGAGGAACACCGGGGAGCTGTTTTTT.

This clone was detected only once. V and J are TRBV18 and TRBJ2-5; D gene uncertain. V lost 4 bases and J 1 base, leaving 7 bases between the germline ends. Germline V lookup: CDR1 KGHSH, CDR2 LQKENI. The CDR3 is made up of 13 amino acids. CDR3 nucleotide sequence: TGTGCCAGCTCACTGATGGGCCAAGAGACCCAGTACTTC. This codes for CASSLMGQETQYF. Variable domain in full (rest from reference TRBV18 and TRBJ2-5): NAGVMQNPRHLVRRRGQEARLRCSPMKGHSHVYWYRQLPEEGLKFMVYLQKENIIDESGMPKERFSAEFPKEGPSILRIQQVVRGDSAAYFCASSLMGQETQYFGPGTRLLVL.

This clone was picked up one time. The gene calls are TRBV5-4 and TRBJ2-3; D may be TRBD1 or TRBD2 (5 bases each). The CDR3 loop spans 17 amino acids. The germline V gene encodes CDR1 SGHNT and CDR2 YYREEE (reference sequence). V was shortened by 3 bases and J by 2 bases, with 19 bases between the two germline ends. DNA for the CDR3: TGTGCCAGCAGCTGGGGCCCCCGGGGTGCGGTCACAGATACGCAGTATTTT. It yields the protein CASSWGPRGAVTDTQYF.

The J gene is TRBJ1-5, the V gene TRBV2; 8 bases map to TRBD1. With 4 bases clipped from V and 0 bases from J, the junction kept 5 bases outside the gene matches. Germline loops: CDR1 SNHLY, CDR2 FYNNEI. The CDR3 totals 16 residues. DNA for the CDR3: TGTGCCAGCAGTGCCCCGACAGGGGATAGCAATCAGCCCCAGCATTTT. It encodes CASSAPTGDSNQPQHF.

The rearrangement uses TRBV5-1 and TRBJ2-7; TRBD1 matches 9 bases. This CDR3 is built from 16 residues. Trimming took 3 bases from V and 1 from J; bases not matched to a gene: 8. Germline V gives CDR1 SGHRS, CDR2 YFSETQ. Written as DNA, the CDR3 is TGCGCCAGCAGCTCGTCCGGGACAGGGTTTTCCTACGAGCAGTACTTC. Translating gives CASSSSGTGFSYEQYF.

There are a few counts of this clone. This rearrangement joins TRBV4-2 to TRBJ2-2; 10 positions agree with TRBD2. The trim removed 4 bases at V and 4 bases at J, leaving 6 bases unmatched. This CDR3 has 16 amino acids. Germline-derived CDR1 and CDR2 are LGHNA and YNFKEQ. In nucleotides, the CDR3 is TGTGCCAGCAGCCTACTAGCGGGACTTCCCACCGGGGAGCTGTTTTTT. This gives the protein CASSLLAGLPTGELFF.

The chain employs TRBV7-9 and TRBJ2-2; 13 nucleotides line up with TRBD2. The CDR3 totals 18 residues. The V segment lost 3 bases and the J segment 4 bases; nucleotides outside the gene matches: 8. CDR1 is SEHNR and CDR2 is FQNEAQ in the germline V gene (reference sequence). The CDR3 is CASSLGRLAGGGTGELFF. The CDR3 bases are TGTGCCAGCAGCTTGGGAAGACTAGCGGGAGGAGGCACCGGGGAGCTGTTTTTT.

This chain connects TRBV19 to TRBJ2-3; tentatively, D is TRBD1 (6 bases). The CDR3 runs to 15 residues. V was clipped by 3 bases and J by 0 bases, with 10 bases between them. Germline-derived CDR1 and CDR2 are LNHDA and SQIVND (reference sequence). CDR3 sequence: CASSMGQRSTDTQYF. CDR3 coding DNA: TGTGCCAGTAGTATGGGACAAAGGAGCACAGATACGCAGTATTTT.

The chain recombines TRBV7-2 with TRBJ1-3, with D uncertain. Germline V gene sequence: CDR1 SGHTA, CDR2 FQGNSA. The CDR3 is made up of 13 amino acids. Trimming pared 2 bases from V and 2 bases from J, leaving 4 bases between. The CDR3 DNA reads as TGTGCCAGCAGCTTACAGACTGGAAACACCATATATTTT. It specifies CASSLQTGNTIYF.

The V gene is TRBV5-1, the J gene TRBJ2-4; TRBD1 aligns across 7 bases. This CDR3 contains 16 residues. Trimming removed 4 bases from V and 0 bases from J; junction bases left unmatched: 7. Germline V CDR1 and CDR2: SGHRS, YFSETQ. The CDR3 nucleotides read TGCGCCAGCAGCGAAGGGACAGAACTAGCCAAAAACATTCAGTACTTC. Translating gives CASSEGTELAKNIQYF.

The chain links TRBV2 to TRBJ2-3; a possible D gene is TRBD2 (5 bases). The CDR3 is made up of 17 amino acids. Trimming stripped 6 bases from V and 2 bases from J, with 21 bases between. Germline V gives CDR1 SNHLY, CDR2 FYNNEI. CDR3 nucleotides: TGTGCCAGCAGGTGGATCAAACGGGAAATAGTCACAGATACGCAGTATTTT. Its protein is CASRWIKREIVTDTQYF.